This paragraph reports one T cell receptor beta chain. Original processing notes: From reference gene primer amplification, estimates of nucleated cell counts were derived. This table comes from immunoSEQ multiplex PCR, and its TCRdb copy is limited to in-frame clones, with some not included. D and trimming were read from the DNA, whereas the V and J calls and clone size are those reported in that table. Among 220,000 or so clones listed, around 88% were seen once. Recruitment covered under 25 US areas and drew participants whose ages spanned roughly 18 to 89 years. With 2 bases removed from V and 5 bases from J, the gap between germline ends came to 19 bases. The CDR3 spans 16 residues. The V gene's germline CDR1 is SGHVS and CDR2 FNYEAQ. The data originate from a study of blood T cell repertoires in COVID-19. Study information: PBMCs, B-cell-depleted T cells, or T cells provided the cDNA or gDNA that made up the material.

Sequencing was performed on PBMCs or T cells enriched from blood (not recorded which). This TCR was recovered from a woman between 50 and 59 years old with acute COVID-19. V usage is TRBV7-6 and J usage is TRBJ2-7, with D possibly being TRBD1 (7 bases). Written as DNA, the CDR3 is TGTGCCAGCAGCTTATTTCGGACAGGAGGGTGGGACGAGCAGTACTTC. Translation: CASSLFRTGGWDEQYF.